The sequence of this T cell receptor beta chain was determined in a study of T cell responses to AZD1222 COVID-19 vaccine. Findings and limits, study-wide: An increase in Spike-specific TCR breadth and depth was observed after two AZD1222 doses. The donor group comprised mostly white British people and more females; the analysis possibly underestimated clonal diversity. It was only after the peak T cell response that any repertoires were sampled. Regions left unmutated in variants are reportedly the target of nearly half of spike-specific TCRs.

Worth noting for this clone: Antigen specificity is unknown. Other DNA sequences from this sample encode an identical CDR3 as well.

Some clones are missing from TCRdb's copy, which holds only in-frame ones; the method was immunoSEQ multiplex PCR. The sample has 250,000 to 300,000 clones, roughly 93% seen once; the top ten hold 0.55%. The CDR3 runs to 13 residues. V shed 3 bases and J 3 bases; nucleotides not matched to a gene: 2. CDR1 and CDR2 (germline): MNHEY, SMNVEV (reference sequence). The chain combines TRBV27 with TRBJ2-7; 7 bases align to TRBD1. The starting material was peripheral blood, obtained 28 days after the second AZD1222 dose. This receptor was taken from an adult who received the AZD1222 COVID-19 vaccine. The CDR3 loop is CASSLRQGYEQYF. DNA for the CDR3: TGTGCCAGCAGTTTGCGACAGGGCTACGAGCAGTACTTC.